One and the same sample provided the 5 T cell receptor beta chains below, sequenced in a study of Graves' ophthalmopathy and Graves' hyperthyroidism. Scientists amplified the TCR beta CDR3 regions from RNA transcripts. RT-PCR in the first round used HTBI primers; a second-round multiplex PCR followed. TCRdb independently ran MiXCR on the multiplex PCR reads; one entry per CDR3 protein. The data hold more than 550,000 distinct CDR3 sequences, with under 50% observed a single time. What was sequenced was peripheral blood. The receptors here all came from an adult man with Graves' ophthalmopathy.

This clonotype was observed a few times. One end of the junction is discordant with germline, which a read error may explain. V gene TRBV5-4 combines with J gene TRBJ2-2, with D unresolved. CDR1 and CDR2 (germline): SGHNT, YYREEE (reference sequence). This CDR3 comprises 11 residues. The CDR3 nucleotides are TGTGCCAGCACCTTGGGCGGGGAGCTGTTTTTT. It is translated as CASTLGGELFF.

The CDR3 loop is CASSESAYRGLITYEQYF. CDR3 nucleotides: TGTGCCAGCAGTGAGAGTGCTTACAGGGGCCTGATAACCTACGAGCAGTACTTC. This chain joins TRBV2 and TRBJ2-7; 7 positions match TRBD1. The germline V gene has CDR1 SNHLY and CDR2 FYNNEI. V was clipped by 3 bases and J by 2 bases; unmatched bases: 16. The CDR3 runs to 18 residues.

This clonotype has more than one count but fewer than ten. This chain joins TRBV7-9 and TRBJ2-2; 13 nucleotides line up with TRBD2. The CDR3 runs to 20 residues. The J segment lost 3 bases and the V segment lost 6 bases, leaving 16 bases of the junction unmatched. CDR1 SEHNR and CDR2 FQNEAQ come from the germline V gene (reference sequence). This CDR3 is CASSPYPGTSGVQYTGELFF. The DNA for the CDR3 is TGTGCCAGCAGTCCTTACCCCGGGACTAGCGGGGTTCAATACACCGGGGAGCTGTTTTTT.

This clonotype was picked up one time. The junction differs from germline at one of its ends, possibly a read error. This sequence joins TRBV5-6 and TRBJ2-7, with 13 bases that match TRBD2. The CDR3 consists of 20 residues. CDR1 SGHDT and CDR2 YYEEEE come from the germline V gene. CDR3 region: CASSRIRYTSGRVHPYEQYF. The CDR3 bases are TGCGCCAGCAGCCGAATCAGATATACTAGCGGGAGGGTCCATCCCTACGAGCAGTACTTC.

The V call is TRBV7-9, the J call TRBJ1-3; the D gene is possibly TRBD1 (6 bases). Germline V gene lookup returns CDR1 SEHNR and CDR2 FQNEAQ (reference sequence). V shed 1 base and J shed 8 bases, with 21 bases lying between them. CDR3 size: 17 residues. The CDR3 is CASSLDREANYGYTIYF. CDR3 in DNA: TGTGCCAGCAGCTTAGACAGGGAAGCTAACTATGGCTACACCATATATTTT.